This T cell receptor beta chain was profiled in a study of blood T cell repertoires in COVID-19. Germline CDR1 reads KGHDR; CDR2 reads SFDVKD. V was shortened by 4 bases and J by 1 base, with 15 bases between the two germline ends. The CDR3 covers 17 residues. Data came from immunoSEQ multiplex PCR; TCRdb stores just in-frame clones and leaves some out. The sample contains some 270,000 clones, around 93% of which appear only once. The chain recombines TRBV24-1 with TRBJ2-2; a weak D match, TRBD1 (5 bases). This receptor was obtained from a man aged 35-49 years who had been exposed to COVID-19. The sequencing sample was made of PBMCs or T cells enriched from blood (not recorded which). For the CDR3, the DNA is TGTGCCACCAGTGACCTGGGTGGTACAGGGAACACCGGGGAGCTGTTTTTT. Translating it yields CATSDLGGTGNTGELFF.